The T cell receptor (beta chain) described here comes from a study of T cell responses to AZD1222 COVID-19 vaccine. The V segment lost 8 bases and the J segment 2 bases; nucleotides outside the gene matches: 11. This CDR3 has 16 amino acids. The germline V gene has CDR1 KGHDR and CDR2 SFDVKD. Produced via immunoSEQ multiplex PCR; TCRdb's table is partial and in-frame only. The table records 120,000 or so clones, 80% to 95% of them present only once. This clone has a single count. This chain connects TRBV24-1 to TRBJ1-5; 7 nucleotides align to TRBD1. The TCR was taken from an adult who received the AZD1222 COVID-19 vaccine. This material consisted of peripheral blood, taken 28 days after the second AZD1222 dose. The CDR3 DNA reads TGTGCCACCAAAGACAGGGTGACCTTGGGCAATCAGCCCCAGCATTTT. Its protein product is CATKDRVTLGNQPQHF.